These 22 T cell receptor beta chains were all obtained from the same sample, sequenced in a study of blood T cell repertoires in COVID-19. Profiling relied on immunoSEQ multiplex PCR, and the TCRdb table lists in-frame clones only, not all of them. Among about 270,000 clones listed, roughly 86% were seen once. Sample: peripheral blood. All receptors come from a man aged 35-49 years with active or convalescent COVID-19.

This rearrangement joins TRBV5-1 to TRBJ1-1; D gene ambiguous. V was shortened by 1 base and J by 0 bases, with 4 bases between the two germline ends. The CDR3 is 13 residues long. Germline V gives CDR1 SGHRS, CDR2 YFSETQ. DNA of the CDR3: TGCGCCAGCAGCTTGTTAATGAACACTGAAGCTTTCTTT. This translates into CASSLLMNTEAFF.

The chain couples TRBV11-3 to TRBJ2-7, with D perhaps TRBD2 (5 bases). The germline V gene encodes CDR1 SGHNT and CDR2 YENEEA. Trimming removed 3 bases from V and 0 bases from J, with 12 bases in between. The CDR3 spans 15 residues. Written as DNA, the CDR3 is TGTGCCAGCAGCTTCGGGGTCTCCTTCTCCTACGAGCAGTACTTC. This codes for CASSFGVSFSYEQYF.

The V call is TRBV29-1, the J call TRBJ1-2; D is unclear. V lost 6 bases, J lost 0 bases, and 17 bases lay in between. The CDR3 is 15 residues long. Germline CDR1 SQVTM, CDR2 ANQGSEA. CDR3 loop: CSVPSAGRTNYGYTF. The CDR3, as DNA: TGCAGCGTCCCGTCCGCCGGGAGAACTAACTATGGCTACACCTTC.

The J gene is TRBJ1-1, the V gene TRBV10-2; possibly TRBD1 for D (6 bases). Looked up from germline, CDR1 is WSHSY and CDR2 is SAAADI. V lost 6 bases, J lost 7 bases, and 6 bases lay in between. CDR3 length equals 10 residues. The DNA of the CDR3 is TGCGCCAGCAGGGACAGTGAAGCTTTCTTT. Protein product: CASRDSEAFF.

The rearrangement links TRBV19 to TRBJ2-3; the D is unclear. The germline CDR1 and CDR2 sequences are LNHDA and SQIVND (reference sequence). This CDR3 has 13 amino acids. The V end was cut by 5 bases, the J end by 4 bases, with 10 bases between. The CDR3 DNA reads TGTGCCAGTAGTTTACCGGTTCCAGATACGCAGTATTTT. This codes for CASSLPVPDTQYF.

The chain uses TRBV5-1 and TRBJ1-6, with a possible D match to TRBD1 (6 bases). Trimming pared 4 bases from V and 0 bases from J, leaving 17 bases between. CDR3 size: 18 residues. The V gene's germline CDR1 is SGHRS and CDR2 YFSETQ. CDR3 region: CASSLTGTSRSYNSPLHF. The CDR3 DNA reads as TGCGCCAGCAGCCTCACCGGGACATCGCGCTCCTATAATTCACCCCTCCACTTT.

This rearrangement joins TRBV6-1 to TRBJ2-7; maybe TRBD2 (6 bases). CDR1 is MNHNS, CDR2 SASEGT, per germline. There are 15 residues in the CDR3. Deletions cut 2 bases from V and 6 bases from J, with 17 bases between. The DNA for the CDR3 is TGTGCCAGCAGTGAACCGGGGCCGGGGGAGGTCGAGCAGTACTTC. It specifies CASSEPGPGEVEQYF.

The sample holds one count of this clone. The chain uses TRBV11-1 and TRBJ2-7; unclear D gene. Germline CDR1 SGHAT, CDR2 FQDESV (reference sequence). The CDR3 consists of 12 residues. V gave up 5 bases and J gave up 6 bases, with 11 bases separating them. CDR3 protein: CASSLNPGEQYF. CDR3 sequence (DNA): TGTGCCAGCAGCCTCAACCCGGGCGAGCAGTACTTC.

The rearrangement links TRBV3-1 (or the pseudogene TRBV3-2) to TRBJ1-2; D uncertain. The ends were cut back, 3 bases at V and 5 bases at J, with 10 bases in the middle. CDR3 length equals 13 residues. Germline V lookup: CDR1 LGHDT, CDR2 YNNKEL (reference sequence). The chain's CDR3 is CASSHRALYGYTF. CDR3 nucleotide sequence: TGTGCCAGCAGCCACCGAGCCTTGTATGGCTACACCTTC.

The chain combines TRBV2 with TRBJ2-1, with 9 bases fitting TRBD2. The ends lost 1 base at V and 3 bases at J; junction bases unmatched: 7. Germline V lookup: CDR1 SNHLY, CDR2 FYNNEI. The CDR3 is 17 residues long. In DNA, the CDR3 is TGTGCCAGCAGTGAAGGGAGCGGGGGGCCTGTCTACAATGAGCAGTTCTTC. It is translated as CASSEGSGGPVYNEQFF.

The genes are TRBV7-8 and TRBJ1-2; D perhaps matches TRBD1 (6 bases). V was pared by 0 bases and J by 8 bases, with 10 bases between. Germline assignment: CDR1 SGHVS and CDR2 FQNEAQ. CDR3 size: 13 residues. The CDR3 loop is CASSLAGTSGYTF. CDR3 DNA: TGTGCCAGCAGCTTAGCAGGGACAAGCGGCTACACCTTC. The variable domain in full, completed from reference TRBV7-8 and TRBJ1-2, reads GAGVSQSPRYKVAKRGQDVALRCDPISGHVSLFWYQQALGQGPEFLTYFQNEAQLDKSGLPSDRFFAERPEGSVSTLKIQRTQQEDSAVYLCASSLAGTSGYTFGSGTRLTVV.

CDR3 in amino acids: CASSLTAGREQYF. In nucleotides, the CDR3 is TGTGCCAGCAGCTTAACGGCAGGGCGGGAGCAGTACTTC. V is TRBV7-3 and J is TRBJ2-7; D may be TRBD1 (5 bases). Trimming shortened V by 0 bases and J by 7 bases, and 10 bases separated the two germline ends. The CDR3 has 13 amino acids. Germline CDR1 reads SGHTA; CDR2 reads FQGTGA. Based on the CDR3 plus reference TRBV7-3 and TRBJ2-7, the full variable domain is GAGVSQTPSNKVTEKGKYVELRCDPISGHTALYWYRQSLGQGPEFLIYFQGTGAADDSGLPNDRFFAVRPEGSVSTLKIQRTERGDSAVYLCASSLTAGREQYFGPGTRLTVT.

The gene calls are TRBV6-6 and TRBJ1-1, with 7 bases lining up with TRBD1. This CDR3 contains 14 residues. V gave up 5 bases and J gave up 7 bases; unmatched junction bases: 10. In germline, CDR1 is MNHNY, CDR2 SVGAGI (reference sequence). Written as DNA, the CDR3 is TGTGCCAGCAGTACGGAGACAGGGTTGGATGAAGCTTTCTTT. This sequence encodes CASSTETGLDEAFF.

The chain joins TRBV7-9 to TRBJ2-7; TRBD2 matches 7 bases. Germline V CDR1 and CDR2: SEHNR, FQNEAQ (reference sequence). Unmatched junction bases numbered 0, after V lost 0 bases and J lost 7 bases. There are 12 residues in the CDR3. The CDR3 DNA sequence: TGTGCCAGCAGCTTAGCCGGGGGGGAGCAGTACTTC. The encoded protein is CASSLAGGEQYF.

The DNA of the CDR3 is TGCAGCGTTGCTAGGAGGGTAGGAGATACGCAGTATTTT. Amino acids: CSVARRVGDTQYF. The chain carries TRBV29-1 and TRBJ2-3; TRBD2 is a possible D gene (6 bases). The CDR3 runs 13 residues. Germline loops: CDR1 SQVTM, CDR2 ANQGSEA. V dropped 4 bases and J dropped 5 bases, with 13 bases sitting between them.

The chain uses TRBV9 and TRBJ1-2; the D is unclear. Germline V gene data show CDR1 as SGDLS and CDR2 as YYNGEE. Trimming cost V 4 bases and J 4 bases, with 20 bases left between them. The CDR3 spans 16 residues. The CDR3 loop is CASSTSTRPGGYGYTF. For the CDR3, the DNA is TGTGCCAGCAGCACGAGCACGAGGCCTGGAGGCTATGGCTACACCTTC.

This chain joins TRBV10-2 and TRBJ2-1; the match to TRBD2 covers 15 bases. Germline V CDR1 and CDR2: WSHSY, SAAADI. The J segment lost 6 bases and the V segment lost 8 bases, leaving 11 bases of the junction unmatched. This CDR3 is built from 17 residues. The CDR3 spells CASSTLLGLAGGNEQFF. CDR3 coding DNA: TGCGCCAGCTCTACTCTCCTGGGACTAGCGGGAGGCAATGAGCAGTTCTTC.

The CDR3 DNA reads TGTGCCAGCAGCTTAGACAGGGATCAGCCCCAGCATTTT. Protein sequence: CASSLDRDQPQHF. This chain uses TRBV7-9 with TRBJ1-5, with D tentatively TRBD1 (6 bases). The CDR3 has 13 amino acids. Germline V gives CDR1 SEHNR, CDR2 FQNEAQ (reference sequence). Trimming stripped 1 base from V and 5 bases from J, with 6 bases between.

The chain has TRBV27 and TRBJ2-7; TRBD1 aligns across 7 bases. J was trimmed by 1 base and V by 5 bases; bases with no gene match: 8. The CDR3 sequence is 15 residues long. Germline CDR1 is MNHEY and CDR2 is SMNVEV (reference sequence). CDR3 DNA sequence: TGTGCCAGCAGTCATGGACAGGACTTTTCCTACGAGCAGTACTTC. Translated: CASSHGQDFSYEQYF.

This chain connects TRBV4-1 to TRBJ1-2; D is possibly TRBD1 (6 bases). The V and J ends lost 4 bases and 8 bases respectively, with 14 bases between them. The CDR3 is 13 amino acids. Germline-derived CDR1 and CDR2 are MGHRA and YSYEKL. The CDR3 DNA is TGCGCCAGCAGCCTGGGGACACCGGAAGGCTACACCTTC. This translates into CASSLGTPEGYTF.

The chain couples TRBV29-1 to TRBJ2-1; TRBD2 aligns across 8 bases. The CDR3 spans 14 residues. Trimming at V came to 6 bases and at J to 2 bases, leaving 6 bases not matched to a gene. Germline V gene sequence: CDR1 SQVTM, CDR2 ANQGSEA. The CDR3 is CSVAGTRAYNEQFF. The CDR3 DNA reads as TGCAGCGTGGCCGGGACTAGGGCCTACAATGAGCAGTTCTTC.

V and J are TRBV30 and TRBJ1-3, with no clear D. Germline V gene sequence: CDR1 GTSNPN, CDR2 SVGIG (reference sequence). CDR3 length: 20 residues. Trimming took off 3 bases at V and 0 bases at J, with 27 bases between the two ends. The CDR3, as DNA: TGTGCCTGGAGCCGTCCCCCCTCGGGCCCTCCCGGACTCTCTGGAAACACCATATATTTT. Translation: CAWSRPPSGPPGLSGNTIYF.